Below are 32 T cell receptor beta chains sequenced from a single sample in a study of T cells in women clearing cervical HPV infection. Libraries were prepared by immunoSEQ multiplex PCR; TCRdb keeps only in-frame clonotypes and omits some of them. The sample holds 15,000 to 20,000 clones. Sample: blood buffy coat. The receptors originated from a woman between 18 and 70 years old with a cervical HPV16 infection that either progressed to CIN3+ or cleared (not recorded which).

Regarding this clone: The read ends 3 residues before the CDR3 terminus; that terminus is restored from the germline J gene. The rearrangement uses TRBV7-6 and TRBJ2-5; D remains unclear. V gave up 1 base and J gave up 5 bases, with 8 bases separating them. CDR1 and CDR2 (germline): SGHVS, FNYEAQ. The CDR3 totals 13 residues. The CDR3 loop reads CASSLVAAETQYF. Partial CDR3 DNA: TGTGCCAGCAGCTTAGTGGCAGCGGAGACC.

CDR3 DNA (partial): TGTGCCAGCAGTGAAAGCTTCAGAGGGGAA. Translation: CASSESFRGE. The CDR3, in full, reads CASSESFRGEAFF. The chain uses TRBV6-1 and TRBJ1-1; D gene uncertain. The CDR3 end lies 3 residues beyond the end of the read and is filled in from the germline J gene. CDR3 length: 13 residues. CDR1 is MNHNS, CDR2 SASEGT, per germline.

Notes on this clone: Coverage ceases 3 residues before the CDR3 finishes, and the germline J gene fills in the end. V and J are TRBV6-4 and TRBJ1-4; 7 bases are a match to TRBD1. The CDR3 is 16 amino acids. Germline loops: CDR1 MRHNA, CDR2 SNTAGT. The sequenced part of the CDR3 DNA is TGTGCCAGCAGTGACTCCGTACAGGGGAGCGGGTCACCA. It is translated as CASSDSVQGSGSP. The whole CDR3 reads CASSDSVQGSGSPLFF.

With regard to this clone: From the germline J gene comes the end of the CDR3, since the read stops 3 residues before it. The V gene is TRBV7-8, the J gene TRBJ1-6; no reliable D call. With 1 base removed from V and 3 bases from J, the gap between germline ends came to 7 bases. Germline values: CDR1 SGHVS, CDR2 FQNEAQ. The CDR3 spans 15 residues. CDR3 loop: CASSLDSNYNSPLHF. CDR3 DNA (partial): TGTGCCAGCAGCTTAGACAGCAACTATAATTCACCC.

A word on this clone: With the read ending 3 residues before the CDR3 end, the germline J gene is used to fill in that end. This chain connects TRBV6-1 to TRBJ1-1, with 7 bases that match TRBD1. Germline V lookup: CDR1 MNHNS, CDR2 SASEGT. This CDR3 comprises 15 residues. The J segment lost 2 bases and the V segment lost 4 bases, leaving 7 bases of the junction unmatched. Here the CDR3 reads CASSAWQGVNTEAFF. The sequenced part of the CDR3 DNA is TGTGCCAGCAGTGCCTGGCAGGGGGTTAACACTGAA.

Concerning this clone itself: The DNA ends 3 residues before the CDR3 does, and the rest of the CDR3 is filled in from the germline J gene. The chain recombines TRBV30 with TRBJ2-4; tentative D call: TRBD1 (6 bases). The CDR3 length is 13 residues. CDR1 GTSNPN and CDR2 SVGIG come from the germline V gene (reference sequence). Trimming pared 5 bases from V and 5 bases from J, leaving 13 bases between. CDR3 sequence reads: CAWSSGQQNIQYF. CDR3 DNA (partial): TGTGCCTGGTCCTCTGGACAGCAAAACATT.

Regarding this clone: The read ends 3 residues before the CDR3 terminus; that terminus is restored from the germline J gene. The chain couples TRBV5-6 to TRBJ1-2; D is unresolved. From germline, CDR1 is SGHDT and CDR2 YYEEEE. The CDR3 consists of 14 residues. The CDR3 loop reads CASSSQRLTRGYTF. Incomplete CDR3 DNA: TGTGCCAGCAGCTCTCAGCGCCTGACCCGGGGC. The variable domain in full, completed from reference TRBV5-6 and TRBJ1-2, reads DAGVTQSPTHLIKTRGQQVTLRCSPKSGHDTVSWYQQALGQGPQFIFQYYEEEERQRGNFPDRFSGHQFPNYSSELNVNALLLGDSALYLCASSSQRLTRGYTFGSGTRLTVV.

CDR3 protein: CASNHLTSIPIDEQFF. The sequenced part of the CDR3 DNA is TGTGCCAGCAATCACCTGACTAGCATTCCGATCGATGAG. The gene calls are TRBV12-3 or TRBV12-4 and TRBJ2-1; 7 bases line up with TRBD2. The read terminates 3 residues ahead of where the CDR3 ends, so the germline J gene completes it. CDR3 length: 16 residues. J was trimmed by 8 bases and V by 7 bases; bases with no gene match: 17.

In the case of this clone: Coverage ceases 3 residues before the CDR3 finishes, and the germline J gene fills in the end. V usage is TRBV30 and J usage is TRBJ2-5, with 10 bases fitting TRBD2. Germline loops: CDR1 GTSNPN, CDR2 SVGIG (reference sequence). With 7 bases clipped from V and 2 bases from J, the junction kept 4 bases outside the gene matches. This CDR3 region has 13 residues. The DNA read from the CDR3 is TGTGCCTTCCAGCGGGGGGGGCAAGAGACC. Translation gives CAFQRGGQET. The entire CDR3 sequence reads CAFQRGGQETQYF.

For this clone: The CDR3 goes on 3 residues after the read ends, and that part is filled in from the germline J gene. This chain joins TRBV20-1 and TRBJ2-6; 7 nucleotides match TRBD1. V lost 5 bases to trimming and J lost 5 bases; unmatched junction nucleotides: 6. CDR3 size: 14 residues. The germline CDR1 and CDR2 sequences are DFQATT and SNEGSKA (reference sequence). CDR3 sequence reads: CSASQGRRANVLTF. The CDR3 bases that were read are TGCAGTGCTTCACAGGGGAGAAGGGCCAACGTC.

As regards this clone: The read is 3 residues too short to cover the CDR3 end, so that end is filled in from the germline J gene. This rearrangement joins TRBV20-1 to TRBJ2-7; no definite D call. The V end was cut by 1 base, the J end by 5 bases, with 12 bases between. Germline V gene sequence: CDR1 DFQATT, CDR2 SNEGSKA (reference sequence). This CDR3 is 13 amino acids long. The CDR3 here is CSARAHKVDEQYF. Partial CDR3 DNA: TGCAGTGCTAGAGCTCATAAGGTCGACGAG.

For this clone: The read halts 3 residues ahead of the CDR3 end, with the missing end drawn from the germline J gene. V usage is TRBV5-1 and J usage is TRBJ1-2, with D unclear. CDR3 size: 12 residues. CDR1 is SGHRS, CDR2 YFSETQ, per germline. The CDR3: CASSLSAADYTF. CDR3 DNA, as far as it was read: TGCGCCAGCAGCTTATCAGCGGCCGAC.

Concerning this clone itself: The CDR3 end is not reached by the read, which stops 3 residues before it; the germline J gene fills it in. V is TRBV19 and J is TRBJ2-3; D is undetermined. The CDR3 is 13 amino acids. Germline loops: CDR1 LNHDA, CDR2 SQIVND (reference sequence). The CDR3 bases that were read are TGTGCCAGTAGTAACCGACTGGAAGAGACG. It is translated as CASSNRLEET. The full CDR3 sequence reads CASSNRLEETQYF.

Remarks on this clone: The read falls 3 residues short of the CDR3 end, and the missing part is taken from the germline J gene. The chain joins TRBV7-6 to TRBJ2-3, with TRBD2 matching over 7 bases. The CDR3 has 14 residues. Germline-derived CDR1 and CDR2 are SGHVS and FNYEAQ. The CDR3 region is CASSSWTRPETQYF. CDR3 bases read: TGTGCCAGCAGCTCATGGACTAGACCGGAGACG.

As regards this clone: Read data end 3 residues before the CDR3 end; the end is taken from the germline J gene. The chain joins TRBV5-1 to TRBJ2-3, with 11 nucleotides matching TRBD2. The trim removed 0 bases at V and 0 bases at J, leaving 6 bases unmatched. This CDR3 is built from 18 residues. CDR1 and CDR2 (germline): SGHRS, YFSETQ. The CDR3 region is CASSLGVAGGTSTDTQYF. CDR3 DNA (partial): TGCGCCAGCAGCTTGGGCGTAGCGGGGGGGACTAGCACAGATACG.

Turning to this clone: The read terminates 3 residues ahead of where the CDR3 ends, so the germline J gene completes it. The chain combines TRBV19 with TRBJ2-7; D is possibly TRBD2 (7 bases). V was trimmed by 11 bases and J by 6 bases, leaving 17 bases between them. Germline CDR1 reads LNHDA; CDR2 reads SQIVND (reference sequence). The CDR3 spans 12 residues. The CDR3 DNA, read in part, is TGTGCCGATAAGGGGGGGGCGCGCGAG. This codes for CADKGGARE. The CDR3 as a whole reads CADKGGAREQYF.

In the case of this clone: The DNA ends 3 residues before the CDR3 does, and the rest of the CDR3 is filled in from the germline J gene. The chain combines TRBV19 with TRBJ1-2, with a possible D match to TRBD1 (6 bases). Trimming took off 3 bases at V and 2 bases at J, with 7 bases between the two ends. The V gene's germline CDR1 is LNHDA and CDR2 SQIVND (reference sequence). The CDR3 loop spans 13 amino acids. The CDR3 reads CASSIDRNYGYTF. Incomplete CDR3 DNA: TGTGCCAGTAGTATTGACAGGAACTATGGC. Variable domain in full (rest from reference TRBV19 and TRBJ1-2): DGGITQSPKYLFRKEGQNVTLSCEQNLNHDAMYWYRQDPGQGLRLIYYSQIVNDFQKGDIAEGYSVSREKKESFPLTVTSAQKNPTAFYLCASSIDRNYGYTFGSGTRLTVV.

Note on this clone: One junction end does not reproduce the germline sequence, and a read error may be involved. The DNA ends 3 residues before the CDR3 does, and the rest of the CDR3 is filled in from the germline J gene. The sample carries other DNA sequences with the same CDR3. This rearrangement joins TRBV5-1 to TRBJ1-3; 9 bases align to TRBD1. This CDR3 region has 17 residues. The germline CDR1 and CDR2 sequences are SGHRS and YFSETQ. This CDR3 reads CASSFQPGTGPKDTIYF. Incomplete CDR3 DNA: TGCGCCAGCAGCTTTCAACCCGGGACAGGGCCCAAGGACACT.

Of note for this clone: The read is 3 residues too short to cover the CDR3 end, so that end is filled in from the germline J gene. The rearrangement uses TRBV5-1 and TRBJ1-4, with a weak D call TRBD1 (5 bases). The V gene lost 5 bases and the J gene lost 8 bases, with 19 bases spanning the gap. Germline V gene lookup returns CDR1 SGHRS and CDR2 YFSETQ. The CDR3 is 15 residues long. The CDR3 DNA, read in part, is TGCGCCAGCAGTACAGAAGGAGGGGTTTGGGAAAAA. This translates into CASSTEGGVWEK. The entire CDR3 reads CASSTEGGVWEKLFF.

As for this clone: The CDR3 end lies 3 residues beyond the end of the read and is filled in from the germline J gene. The chain uses TRBV6-2 or TRBV6-3 and TRBJ1-4; 7 bases are a match to TRBD1. From germline, CDR1 is MNHEY and CDR2 SVGEGT. The length of the CDR3 is 14 residues. Incomplete CDR3 DNA: TGTGCCAGCACCCCACAGGGGCGAGGGACACTA. Its protein product is CASTPQGRGTL. In full, the CDR3 is CASTPQGRGTLLFF.

CDR3 DNA (partial): TGTGCCAGCAGCTTAGAGCGGAACACTGAA. It translates to CASSLERNTE. The full CDR3 is CASSLERNTEAFF. The rearrangement links TRBV7-2 to TRBJ1-1; no reliable D call. The missing CDR3 end, 3 residues past where the read stops, is filled in from the germline J gene. The germline V gene has CDR1 SGHTA and CDR2 FQGNSA. The CDR3 spans 13 residues. With 1 base removed from V and 1 base from J, the gap between germline ends came to 4 bases.

As for this clone: The missing CDR3 end, 3 residues past where the read stops, is filled in from the germline J gene. The chain joins TRBV5-6 to TRBJ1-4; 10 bases agree with TRBD1. There are 14 residues in the CDR3. Germline CDR1 is SGHDT and CDR2 is YYEEEE. Incomplete CDR3 DNA: TGTGCCAGCAGTGGGGACAGGGGTAATTCACCA. It is translated as CASSGDRGNSP. Given in full, the CDR3 is CASSGDRGNSPLFF. Complete variable domain (other parts from reference TRBV5-6 and TRBJ1-4): DAGVTQSPTHLIKTRGQQVTLRCSPKSGHDTVSWYQQALGQGPQFIFQYYEEEERQRGNFPDRFSGHQFPNYSSELNVNALLLGDSALYLCASSGDRGNSPLFFGSGTQLSVL.

Regarding this clone: The CDR3 end is not reached by the read, which stops 3 residues before it; the germline J gene fills it in. The chain uses TRBV19 and TRBJ2-2, with D possibly called TRBD1 or TRBD2 (5 bases each). V lost 11 bases and J 4 bases, leaving 17 bases between the germline ends. Germline V gives CDR1 LNHDA, CDR2 SQIVND (reference sequence). The length of the CDR3 is 14 residues. Incomplete CDR3 DNA: TGTGCCCCCCGTTTTGAGGGGTTCACCGGGGAG. Encoded protein: CAPRFEGFTGE. In full, the CDR3 is CAPRFEGFTGELFF.

Comments on this clone: From the germline J gene comes the end of the CDR3, since the read stops 3 residues before it. The gene calls are TRBV5-1 and TRBJ1-2; D is perhaps TRBD1 (6 bases). The CDR3 contains 14 residues. Germline CDR1 is SGHRS and CDR2 is YFSETQ. Here the CDR3 reads CASSYLETGGGYTF. The sequenced CDR3 bases are TGCGCCAGCAGCTACCTCGAGACAGGCGGGGGC. Complete variable domain (other parts from reference TRBV5-1 and TRBJ1-2): KAGVTQTPRYLIKTRGQQVTLSCSPISGHRSVSWYQQTPGQGLQFLFEYFSETQRNKGNFPGRFSGRQFSNSRSEMNVSTLELGDSALYLCASSYLETGGGYTFGSGTRLTVV.

Remarks on this clone: The read gets to within 3 residues of the CDR3 end, and the germline J gene fills in the rest. J is TRBJ1-4 and V is TRBV4-1; D uncertain. Germline loops: CDR1 MGHRA, CDR2 YSYEKL. CDR3 length equals 14 residues. The CDR3 reads CASSHTEVRPPLFF. CDR3 DNA (partial): TGCGCCAGCAGCCACACCGAAGTGAGGCCACCA.

Points on this clone: The CDR3 end is not reached by the read, which stops 3 residues before it; the germline J gene fills it in. This rearrangement joins TRBV7-8 to TRBJ1-2; D remains ambiguous. CDR1 and CDR2 (germline): SGHVS, FQNEAQ. The CDR3 is 14 amino acids. CDR3 residues: CASSLALGSGGYTF. The sequenced part of the CDR3 DNA is TGTGCCAGCAGCTTAGCGCTTGGGTCGGGGGGC.

CDR3 in amino acids: CSARGQGYQETQYF. CDR3 DNA, as far as it was read: TGCAGTGCTAGAGGTCAGGGATACCAAGAGACC. This chain joins TRBV20-1 and TRBJ2-5; TRBD1 might be the D (5 bases). The read finishes 3 residues shy of the CDR3 end, and the germline J gene is used to complete it. Germline-derived CDR1 and CDR2 are DFQATT and SNEGSKA (reference sequence). V was shortened by 1 base and J by 0 bases, with 9 bases between the two germline ends. The CDR3 contains 14 residues.

In regard to this clone: The read gets to within 3 residues of the CDR3 end, and the germline J gene fills in the rest. The V gene is TRBV2, the J gene TRBJ2-1; 8 bases map to TRBD1. This CDR3 is 15 amino acids long. The junction had 7 bases not matched to a gene; V was cut back by 1 base and J by 8 bases. Germline lookup yields CDR1 SNHLY and CDR2 FYNNEI. The sequenced CDR3 bases are TGTGCCAGCAGTGAAGACCAGGGGGCCGGGGATGAG. It codes for CASSEDQGAGDE. The full CDR3 protein reads CASSEDQGAGDEQFF.

To note about this clone: The read terminates 3 residues before the CDR3 end, so the remaining end is supplied by the germline J gene. The V call is TRBV5-1, the J call TRBJ2-3, with D perhaps matching TRBD2 (7 bases). V dropped 5 bases and J dropped 3 bases, with 19 bases sitting between them. The germline V gene has CDR1 SGHRS and CDR2 YFSETQ. The CDR3 is made up of 16 amino acids. The CDR3 sequence is CASRSRGGPSTDTQYF. The CDR3 bases that were read are TGCGCCAGCAGGTCTAGGGGGGGCCCTAGTACAGATACG.

In regard to this clone: With the read ending 3 residues before the CDR3 end, the germline J gene is used to fill in that end. This sequence joins TRBV29-1 and TRBJ2-1; TRBD1 matches at 7 bases. J gave up 7 bases and V 1 base, and 10 bases lay outside the gene matches. CDR1 is SQVTM, CDR2 ANQGSEA, per germline. The CDR3 extends over 15 amino acids. Here the CDR3 reads CSVEAGGEVGNEQFF. The sequenced CDR3 bases are TGCAGCGTTGAAGCAGGGGGAGAGGTAGGAAATGAG.

A word on this clone: The read gets to within 3 residues of the CDR3 end, and the germline J gene fills in the rest. The J gene is TRBJ2-3, the V gene TRBV5-1, with 15 bases identical to TRBD2. This CDR3 region has 18 residues. Germline V lookup: CDR1 SGHRS, CDR2 YFSETQ. The junction had 5 bases not matched to a gene; V was cut back by 3 bases and J by 0 bases. CDR3 bases read: TGCGCCAGCAGCTCGGGACTAGCGGGGGGAGCTAGCACAGATACG. Protein product: CASSSGLAGGASTDT. The CDR3 in its entirety is CASSSGLAGGASTDTQYF.

Note on this clone: The CDR3 goes on 3 residues after the read ends, and that part is filled in from the germline J gene. The chain recombines TRBV5-8 with TRBJ2-2; TRBD1 might be the D (5 bases). The V gene lost 0 bases and the J gene lost 7 bases, with 10 bases spanning the gap. Germline CDR1 is SGHTS and CDR2 is YDEGEE. The CDR3 spans 14 residues. Incomplete CDR3 DNA: TGTGCCAGCAGCTTGGATCAGGGTGGCGGGGAG. This codes for CASSLDQGGGE. The entire CDR3 protein is CASSLDQGGGELFF.